This TCR beta chain appears in the sequencing data of a study of cytomegalovirus exposure and HLA in healthy donors. Study observations and caveats: Trimming of TCR beta V- and J-genes showed a link, identified in a later analysis, to a missense DCLRE1C variant.

The CDR3 totals 13 residues. The V gene end was trimmed by 6 bases and the J gene end by 7 bases; junction bases not matched to a gene: 4. CDR1 is MNHEY, CDR2 SMNVEV, per germline (reference sequence). Concerning this clone itself: Antigen specificity is unknown. Other nucleotide sequences from this sample produce the same CDR3.

The PCR was carried out with 60 Vbeta primers and 13 Jbeta primers. In the authors' methods: Later analysis identified 65 million to 80 million unique TCR beta chains, 10 million to 12 million shared. TCRdb keeps only in-frame clones here, not all; method: immunoSEQ multiplex PCR. The V and J calls and clone size come from that table; D and trimming were worked out from the DNA. Its listing shows 220,000 or so clones. The receptor comes from a girl under 10 years old in good health and CMV-seropositive. The chain uses TRBV27 and TRBJ2-1; TRBD1 matches 9 bases. Sequenced sample: PBMCs. The CDR3 here is CASRRTGVNEQFF. The CDR3, as DNA: TGTGCCAGCAGAAGGACAGGGGTTAATGAGCAGTTCTTC.